Below, 12 T cell receptor beta chains from the same sample are listed, as sequenced in a study of blood T cell repertoires in COVID-19. Some clones are missing from TCRdb's copy, which holds only in-frame ones; the method was immunoSEQ multiplex PCR. The top ten hold roughly 40% of the sample, which has approximately 64,000 clones, 80% to 90% seen once. Source material: peripheral blood. Source of these receptors: a woman aged 60-75 years with COVID-19, enrolled during active disease.

This chain links TRBV4-1 with TRBJ2-1, with TRBD2 identical over 14 bases. V was pared by 1 base and J by 8 bases, with 7 bases of the junction left unmatched. The CDR3 length is 17 residues. The germline V gene has CDR1 MGHRA and CDR2 YSYEKL. CDR3 DNA sequence: TGCGCCAGCAGCCAAGGGATCGGGACTAGCGGGAGTGATGAGCAGTTCTTC. It translates to CASSQGIGTSGSDEQFF.

CDR3 nucleotides: TGTGCCAGCAGTGGTATGCCGGGGGGCAGCACAGATACGCAGTATTTT. It codes for CASSGMPGGSTDTQYF. This sequence joins TRBV6-4 and TRBJ2-3, with D possibly matching TRBD2 (7 bases). The CDR3 spans 16 residues. Germline CDR1 is MRHNA and CDR2 is SNTAGT. Trimming shortened V by 4 bases and J by 0 bases, and 14 bases separated the two germline ends.

The rearrangement uses TRBV29-1 and TRBJ1-2, with D unresolved. Trimming removed 7 bases from V and 4 bases from J, with 16 bases in between. The germline gives CDR1 SQVTM, CDR2 ANQGSEA. The CDR3 length is 13 residues. CDR3 nucleotide sequence: TGCAGCGGTGGGGAGGAGGAAGGCTATGGCTACACCTTC. This sequence encodes CSGGEEEGYGYTF.

CDR3 sequence reads: CASSASGVGEQYF. The CDR3 DNA is TGTGCCAGCAGCGCCTCAGGGGTGGGGGAGCAGTACTTC. The rearrangement links TRBV9 to TRBJ2-7; D possibly corresponds to TRBD1 (6 bases). The CDR3 has 13 residues. The germline V gene encodes CDR1 SGDLS and CDR2 YYNGEE. V gave up 3 bases and J gave up 7 bases, with 14 bases separating them.

The genes are TRBV11-3 and TRBJ2-1; no definite D call. This CDR3 region has 11 residues. V gave up 5 bases and J gave up 10 bases, with 9 bases separating them. The V gene's germline CDR1 is SGHNT and CDR2 YENEEA. CDR3 DNA: TGTGCCAGCAGCGAGGCTTGGGAGCAGTTCTTC. Translating it yields CASSEAWEQFF.

The chain uses TRBV10-3 and TRBJ2-7, with 9 positions matching TRBD2. The CDR3 is made up of 14 amino acids. V was pared by 5 bases and J by 2 bases, with 4 bases of the junction left unmatched. Per the germline V gene, CDR1 is ENHRY and CDR2 is SYGVKD. The CDR3 sequence: CAISKGGRAYEQYF. CDR3 bases: TGTGCCATCAGTAAAGGCGGGAGGGCCTACGAGCAGTACTTC.

The gene calls are TRBV7-2 and TRBJ1-5, with 9 bases matching TRBD1. CDR3 size: 16 residues. Trimming cost V 3 bases and J 7 bases; bases outside gene matches: 10. Germline-derived CDR1 and CDR2 are SGHTA and FQGNSA. The CDR3 sequence: CASSLETGGIRQPQHF. The DNA for the CDR3 is TGTGCCAGCAGCTTGGAGACAGGGGGAATTCGACAGCCCCAGCATTTT.

V is TRBV30 and J is TRBJ1-2, with no clear D. Deletions cut 7 bases from V and 1 base from J, with 7 bases between. The germline gives CDR1 GTSNPN, CDR2 SVGIG (reference sequence). This CDR3 contains 11 residues. CDR3 loop: CASSSNYGYTF. The DNA for the CDR3 is TGTGCCTCCTCGAGTAACTATGGCTACACCTTC. The variable domain in full, completed from reference TRBV30 and TRBJ1-2, reads SQTIHQWPATLVQPVGSPLSLECTVEGTSNPNLYWYRQAAGRGLQLLFYSVGIGQISSEVPQNLSASRPQDRQFILSSKKLLLSDSGFYLCASSSNYGYTFGSGTRLTVV.

V is TRBV5-4 and J is TRBJ1-2, with 7 bases that match TRBD1. V lost 0 bases to trimming and J lost 2 bases; unmatched junction nucleotides: 4. Germline V gene sequence: CDR1 SGHNT, CDR2 YYREEE (reference sequence). CDR3 length: 15 amino acids. Here the CDR3 DNA reads TGTGCCAGCAGCTTGGAACAGGGGCAAAACTATGGCTACACCTTC. Translation: CASSLEQGQNYGYTF.

The gene calls are TRBV15 and TRBJ2-7, with 7 bases identical to TRBD1. The CDR3 totals 15 residues. The germline gives CDR1 LNHNV, CDR2 YYDKDF (reference sequence). V gave up 5 bases and J gave up 0 bases; unmatched junction bases: 7. The CDR3 here is CATSGQAQTSYEQYF. CDR3 nucleotides: TGTGCCACCAGCGGACAGGCTCAGACCTCCTACGAGCAGTACTTC.

This clone was seen just once. The chain couples TRBV6-5 to TRBJ2-7; 7 bases line up with TRBD1. Germline CDR1 reads MNHEY; CDR2 reads SVGAGI. J was trimmed by 7 bases and V by 0 bases; bases with no gene match: 9. The CDR3 has 15 residues. Written as DNA, the CDR3 is TGTGCCAGCAGTTACTCGGACAGGACCCCGTGGGAGCAGTACTTC. This gives the protein CASSYSDRTPWEQYF.

The V call is TRBV7-2, the J call TRBJ2-5; 9 bases align to TRBD2. Losses at the gene ends were 4 bases for V and 2 bases for J; bases not matched to a gene: 2. Germline V gives CDR1 SGHTA, CDR2 FQGNSA. CDR3 length equals 14 residues. CDR3: CASSSSGAQETQYF. Here the CDR3 DNA reads TGTGCCAGCAGCTCTAGCGGGGCTCAAGAGACCCAGTACTTC.